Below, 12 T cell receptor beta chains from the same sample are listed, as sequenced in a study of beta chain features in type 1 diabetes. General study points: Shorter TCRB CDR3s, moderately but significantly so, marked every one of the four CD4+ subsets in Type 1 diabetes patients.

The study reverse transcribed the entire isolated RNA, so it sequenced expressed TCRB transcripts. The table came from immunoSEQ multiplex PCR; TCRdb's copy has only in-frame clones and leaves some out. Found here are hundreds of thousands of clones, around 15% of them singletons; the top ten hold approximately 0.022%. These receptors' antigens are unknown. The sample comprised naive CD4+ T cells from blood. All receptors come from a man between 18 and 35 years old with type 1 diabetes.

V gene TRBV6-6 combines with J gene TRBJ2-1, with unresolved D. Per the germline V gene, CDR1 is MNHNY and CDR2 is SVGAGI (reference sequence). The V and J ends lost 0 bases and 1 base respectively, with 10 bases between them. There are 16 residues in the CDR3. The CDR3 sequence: CASSYSSATSYNEQFF. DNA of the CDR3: TGTGCCAGCAGTTACTCGTCCGCAACTTCCTACAATGAGCAGTTCTTC.

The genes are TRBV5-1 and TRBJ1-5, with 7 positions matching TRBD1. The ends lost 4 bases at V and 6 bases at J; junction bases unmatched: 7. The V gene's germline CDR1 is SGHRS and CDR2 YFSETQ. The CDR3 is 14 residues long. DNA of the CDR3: TGCGCCAGCAGCCAGACAGGGAAAGGTCAGCCCCAGCATTTT. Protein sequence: CASSQTGKGQPQHF.

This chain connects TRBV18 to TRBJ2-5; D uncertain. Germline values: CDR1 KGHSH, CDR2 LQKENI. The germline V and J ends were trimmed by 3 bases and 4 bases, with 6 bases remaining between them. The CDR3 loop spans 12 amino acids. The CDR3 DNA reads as TGTGCCAGCTCACCTTGGTCAGAGACCCAGTACTTC. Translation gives CASSPWSETQYF.

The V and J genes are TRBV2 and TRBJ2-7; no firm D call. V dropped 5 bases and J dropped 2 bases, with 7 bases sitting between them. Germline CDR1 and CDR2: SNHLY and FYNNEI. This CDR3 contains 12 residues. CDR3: CASSYNTYEQYF. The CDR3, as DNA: TGTGCCAGCAGTTACAATACCTACGAGCAGTACTTC.

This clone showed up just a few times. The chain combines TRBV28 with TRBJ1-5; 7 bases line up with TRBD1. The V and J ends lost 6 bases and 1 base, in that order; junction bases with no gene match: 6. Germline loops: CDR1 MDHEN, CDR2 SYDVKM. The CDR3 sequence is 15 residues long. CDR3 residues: CASSVSGGSNQPQHF. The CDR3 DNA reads TGTGCCAGCAGCGTATCAGGGGGAAGCAATCAGCCCCAGCATTTT.

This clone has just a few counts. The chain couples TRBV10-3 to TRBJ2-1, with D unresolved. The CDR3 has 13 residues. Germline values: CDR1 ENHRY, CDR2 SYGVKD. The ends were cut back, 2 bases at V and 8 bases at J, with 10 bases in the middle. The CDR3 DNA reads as TGTGCCATCAGTGAGGACCTAAGCGATGAGCAGTTCTTC. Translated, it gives CAISEDLSDEQFF.

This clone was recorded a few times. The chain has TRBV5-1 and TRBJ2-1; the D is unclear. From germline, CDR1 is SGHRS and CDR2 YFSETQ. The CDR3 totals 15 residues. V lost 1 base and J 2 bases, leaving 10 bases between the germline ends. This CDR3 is CASSLQDQTYNEQFF. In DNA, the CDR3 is TGCGCCAGCAGCTTGCAAGACCAGACCTACAATGAGCAGTTCTTC.

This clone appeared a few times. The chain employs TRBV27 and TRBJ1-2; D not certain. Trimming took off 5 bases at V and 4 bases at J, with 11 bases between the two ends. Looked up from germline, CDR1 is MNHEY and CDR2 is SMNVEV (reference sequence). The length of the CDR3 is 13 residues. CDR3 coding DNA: TGTGCCAGCAGTACCCGTGGCTTCTATGGCTACACCTTC. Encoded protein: CASSTRGFYGYTF.

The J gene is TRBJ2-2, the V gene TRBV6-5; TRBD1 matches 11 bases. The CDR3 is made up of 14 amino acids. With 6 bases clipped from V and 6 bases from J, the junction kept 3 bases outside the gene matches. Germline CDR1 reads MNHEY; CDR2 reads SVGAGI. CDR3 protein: CASRGQGAAGELFF. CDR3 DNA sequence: TGTGCCAGCAGAGGACAGGGGGCAGCCGGGGAGCTGTTTTTT.

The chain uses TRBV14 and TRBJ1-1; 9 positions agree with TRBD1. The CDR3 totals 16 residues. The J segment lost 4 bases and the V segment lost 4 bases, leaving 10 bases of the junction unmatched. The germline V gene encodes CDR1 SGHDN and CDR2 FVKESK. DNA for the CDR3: TGTGCCAGCAGCCCTCGGGACAGGGTTCGGGCCACTGAAGCTTTCTTT. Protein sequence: CASSPRDRVRATEAFF.

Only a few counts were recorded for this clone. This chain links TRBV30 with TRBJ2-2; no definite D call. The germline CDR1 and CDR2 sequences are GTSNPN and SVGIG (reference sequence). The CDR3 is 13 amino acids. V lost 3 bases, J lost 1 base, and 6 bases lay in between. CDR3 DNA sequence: TGTGCCTGGAGCCGACTGAACACCGGGGAGCTGTTTTTT. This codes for CAWSRLNTGELFF.

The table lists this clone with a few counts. As DNA, the CDR3 is TGTGCCACTTTTACGAGGATGGGCACTGAAGCTTTCTTT. Translation gives CATFTRMGTEAFF. V usage is TRBV19 and J usage is TRBJ1-1; D unresolved. With 10 bases removed from V and 4 bases from J, the gap between germline ends came to 16 bases. Germline V lookup: CDR1 LNHDA, CDR2 SQIVND (reference sequence). The CDR3 is 13 amino acids.